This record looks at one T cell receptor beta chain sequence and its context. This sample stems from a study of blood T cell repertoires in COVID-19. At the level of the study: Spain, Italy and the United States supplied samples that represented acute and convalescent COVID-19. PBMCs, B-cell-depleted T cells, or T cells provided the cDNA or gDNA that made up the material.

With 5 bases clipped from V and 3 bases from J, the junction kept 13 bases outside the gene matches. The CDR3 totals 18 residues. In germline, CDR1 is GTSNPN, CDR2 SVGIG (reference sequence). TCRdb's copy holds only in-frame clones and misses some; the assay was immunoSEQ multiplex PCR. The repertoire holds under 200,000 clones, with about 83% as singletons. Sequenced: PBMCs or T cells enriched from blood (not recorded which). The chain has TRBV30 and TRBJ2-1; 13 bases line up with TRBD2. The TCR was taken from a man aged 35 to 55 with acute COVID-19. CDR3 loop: CAWGSGLAGKYNYNEQFF. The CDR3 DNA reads TGTGCCTGGGGCTCGGGACTAGCGGGAAAATACAACTACAATGAGCAGTTCTTC.